This T cell receptor (beta chain) was sequenced in a study of T-cell reconstitution after alpha-beta-depleted transplantation in children. Germline V gives CDR1 SGHRS, CDR2 YFSETQ. CDR3 length: 15 amino acids. Trimming removed 4 bases at V and 0 bases at J, with 14 bases between. The TCRbeta library was prepared with unique molecular identifiers. TCRdb fed the PCR reads into MiXCR, producing one record per CDR3 protein. The sample has hundreds of thousands of distinct CDR3 sequences, about 30% seen once; the top ten hold around 2.4%. The source material was PBMCs from the stem cell graft donor, sampled from the stem cell graft. The V and J genes are TRBV5-1 and TRBJ2-7; D is undetermined. The TCR sequence derives from a human donor who donated a stem cell graft to a child with aplastic anemia. CDR3 residues: CASSADPTSSYEQYV. CDR3 in DNA: TGCGCCAGCAGCGCTGACCCCACGAGCTCCTACGAGCAGTACGTC.